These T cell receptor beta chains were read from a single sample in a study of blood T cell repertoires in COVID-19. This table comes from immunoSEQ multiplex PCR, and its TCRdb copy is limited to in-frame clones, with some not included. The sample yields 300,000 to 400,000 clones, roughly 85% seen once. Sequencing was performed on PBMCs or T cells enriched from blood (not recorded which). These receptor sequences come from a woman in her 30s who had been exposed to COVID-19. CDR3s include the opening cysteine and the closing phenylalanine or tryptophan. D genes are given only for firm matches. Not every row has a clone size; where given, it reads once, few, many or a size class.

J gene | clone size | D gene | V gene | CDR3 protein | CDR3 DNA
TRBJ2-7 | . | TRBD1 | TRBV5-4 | CASSKGQSYEQYF | TGTGCCAGCAGCAAGGGACAGTCCTACGAGCAGTACTTC
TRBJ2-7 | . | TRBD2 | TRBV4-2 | CASSQDLAGGREQYF | TGTGCCAGCAGCCAAGATCTCGCGGGAGGTCGAGAGCAGTACTTC
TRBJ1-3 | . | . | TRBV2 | CASTPDSFYSGNTIYF | TGTGCCAGCACCCCGGACAGTTTTTACTCTGGAAACACCATATATTTT
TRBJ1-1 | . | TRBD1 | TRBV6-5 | CASSNRQGGAEAFF | TGTGCCAGCAGTAACCGACAGGGGGGTGCTGAAGCTTTCTTT
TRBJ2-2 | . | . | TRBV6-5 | CASSPGIFLFF | TGTGCCAGCAGTCCAGGGATCTTTCTGTTTTTT
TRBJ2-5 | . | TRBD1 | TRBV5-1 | CASSTGQGRAAQYF | TGCGCCAGCAGCACCGGACAGGGACGGGCGGCCCAGTACTTC
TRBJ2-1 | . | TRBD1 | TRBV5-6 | CASSWTGGDEQFF | TGTGCCAGCAGCTGGACAGGGGGCGATGAGCAGTTCTTC
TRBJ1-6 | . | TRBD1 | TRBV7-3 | CASSARQGRDSPLHF | TGTGCCAGCAGCGCCCGACAGGGTCGGGATTCACCCCTCCACTTT
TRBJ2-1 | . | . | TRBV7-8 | CASSSPGTRSSYNEQFF | TGTGCCAGCAGCTCCCCGGGAACTCGAAGCTCCTACAATGAGCAGTTCTTC
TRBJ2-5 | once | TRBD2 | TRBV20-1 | CSASALAGGGYQETQYF | TGCAGTGCTAGTGCGCTAGCGGGGGGAGGGTATCAAGAGACCCAGTACTTC
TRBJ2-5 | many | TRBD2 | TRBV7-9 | CASSLRGLAEETQYF | TGTGCCAGCAGCTTAAGGGGACTAGCGGAAGAGACCCAGTACTTC
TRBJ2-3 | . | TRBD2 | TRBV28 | CASKASGTYTTQYF | TGTGCCAGCAAGGCTAGCGGGACGTATACTACGCAGTATTTT
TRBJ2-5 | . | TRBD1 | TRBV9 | CASSWGQGTETQYF | TGTGCCAGCAGCTGGGGACAGGGGACGGAGACCCAGTACTTC
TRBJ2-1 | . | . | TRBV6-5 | CASTRDSGGYNEQFF | TGTGCCAGCACCAGGGACTCAGGGGGTTACAATGAGCAGTTCTTC
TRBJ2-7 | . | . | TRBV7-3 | CASSGGTYEQYF | TGTGCCAGCAGCGGAGGGACCTACGAGCAGTACTTC
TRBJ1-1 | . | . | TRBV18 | CASSPQGAPTEAFF | TGTGCCAGCTCACCTCAAGGGGCTCCCACTGAAGCTTTCTTT
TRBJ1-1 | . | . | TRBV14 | CASRRQENTEAFF | TGTGCCAGCAGGCGACAGGAGAACACTGAAGCTTTCTTT
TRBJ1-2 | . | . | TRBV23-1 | CASDYSLNYGYTF | TGCGCCAGCGATTACTCATTGAACTATGGCTACACCTTC
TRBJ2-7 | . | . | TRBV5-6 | CASSAAGFDYEQYF | TGTGCCAGCAGCGCGGCGGGGTTTGACTACGAGCAGTACTTC
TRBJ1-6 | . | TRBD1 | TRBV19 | CASSSTGTGGGSPLHF | TGTGCCAGTAGTTCTACCGGGACAGGGGGCGGTTCACCCCTCCACTTT
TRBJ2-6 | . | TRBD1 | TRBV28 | CASRGSTGAHSGANVLTF | TGTGCCAGCAGGGGCTCGACAGGGGCGCACTCTGGGGCCAACGTCCTGACTTTC
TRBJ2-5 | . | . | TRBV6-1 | CASSEVYRAQETQYF | TGTGCCAGCAGTGAAGTGTACAGGGCCCAAGAGACCCAGTACTTC
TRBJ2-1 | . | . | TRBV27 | CASSLSVEGSYNEQFF | TGTGCCAGCAGTTTATCGGTGGAGGGGTCCTACAATGAGCAGTTCTTC
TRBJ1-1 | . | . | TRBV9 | CASSVGGRQFTEAFF | TGTGCCAGCAGCGTAGGGGGCAGACAATTCACTGAAGCTTTCTTT
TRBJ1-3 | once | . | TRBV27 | CASSLNSLPSGNTIYF | TGTGCCAGCAGTTTGAATAGTTTACCCTCTGGAAACACCATATATTTT
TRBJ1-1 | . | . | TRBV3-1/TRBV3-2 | CASSQSRSEFAEAFF | TGTGCCAGCAGCCAATCCAGGTCAGAGTTCGCTGAAGCTTTCTTT
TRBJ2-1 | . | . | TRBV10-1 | CASSEEGGPPYNEQFF | TGCGCCAGCAGTGAGGAGGGGGGGCCCCCATACAATGAGCAGTTCTTC
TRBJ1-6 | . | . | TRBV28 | CATLPERGPNSPLHF | TGTGCCACGCTCCCTGAGCGGGGCCCTAATTCACCCCTCCACTTT
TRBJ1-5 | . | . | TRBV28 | CASSLRQMTQHF | TGTGCCAGCAGTTTAAGACAGATGACCCAGCATTTT
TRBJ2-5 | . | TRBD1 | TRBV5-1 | CASRDGTGGETQYF | TGCGCCAGCAGGGACGGGACAGGCGGAGAGACCCAGTACTTC
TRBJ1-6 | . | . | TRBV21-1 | CASSDRYNSPLHF | TGTGCCAGCTCGGACAGGTATAATTCACCCCTCCACTTT
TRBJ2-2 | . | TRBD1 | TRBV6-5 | CATRDRDPGELFF | TGTGCCACGAGGGACAGGGATCCCGGGGAGCTGTTTTTT
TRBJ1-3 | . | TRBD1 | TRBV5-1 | CASTLSGQSSGNTIYF | TGCGCCAGCACCCTATCGGGACAGAGCTCTGGAAACACCATATATTTT
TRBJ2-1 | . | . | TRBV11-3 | CASSFSGHTYNEQFF | TGTGCCAGCAGCTTCTCAGGGCACACCTACAATGAGCAGTTCTTC
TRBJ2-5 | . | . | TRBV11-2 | CASSFVRGVGKTQYF | TGTGCCAGCAGCTTTGTGCGGGGTGTAGGGAAGACCCAGTACTTC
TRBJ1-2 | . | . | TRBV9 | CASSVETGGNYGYTF | TGTGCCAGCAGCGTAGAAACGGGGGGCAACTATGGCTACACCTTC
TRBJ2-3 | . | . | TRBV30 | CACTKPRGVTDTQYF | TGTGCCTGTACCAAACCCAGGGGGGTAACAGATACGCAGTATTTT
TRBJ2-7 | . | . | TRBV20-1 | CSAMSSYEQYF | TGCAGTGCTATGAGTTCCTACGAGCAGTACTTC
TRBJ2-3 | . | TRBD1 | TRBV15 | CATSRRTGTETDTQYF | TGTGCCACCAGCAGGCGTACCGGGACAGAAACAGATACGCAGTATTTT
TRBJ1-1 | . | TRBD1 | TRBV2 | CASSYDRETEAFF | TGTGCCAGCAGTTATGACAGGGAAACTGAAGCTTTCTTT
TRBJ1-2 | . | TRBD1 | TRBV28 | CASSYRTGVTYGYTF | TGTGCCAGCAGTTACAGGACAGGGGTTACCTATGGCTACACCTTC
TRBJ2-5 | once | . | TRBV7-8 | CASSLSETQYF | TGTGCCAGCAGCCTATCAGAGACCCAGTACTTC
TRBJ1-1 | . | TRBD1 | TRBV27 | CASKLGTAYTEAFF | TGTGCCAGCAAGCTCGGGACAGCCTACACTGAAGCTTTCTTT
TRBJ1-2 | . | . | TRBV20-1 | CSASDSVRGYGYTF | TGCAGTGCTAGTGATTCTGTAAGGGGCTATGGCTACACCTTC
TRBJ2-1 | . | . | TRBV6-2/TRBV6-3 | CASSQNNEQFF | TGTGCCAGCAGTCAGAACAATGAGCAGTTCTTC
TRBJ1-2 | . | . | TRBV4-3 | CASRDAADYGYTF | TGCGCCAGCCGCGACGCGGCAGACTATGGCTACACCTTC